This T cell receptor (beta chain) was recovered during a study of shared T cell receptors in the human thymus. V lost 1 base and J lost 0; bases outside the gene matches: 6. The CDR3 is made up of 17 amino acids. The germline CDR1 and CDR2 sequences are SGDLS and YYNGEE. Profiling relied on immunoSEQ multiplex PCR, and the TCRdb table lists in-frame clones only, not all of them. This table has roughly 710,000 clones, 80% to 90% appearing once. A further study also used this sample, focusing on human thymus T cells. As that study records: Finnish infants who were healthy and having corrective surgery for congenital heart defects made up the donors. Thymus tissue for the work was resected from patients undergoing corrective heart surgery. Thymic and blood repertoires appeared to show biased V and J gene usage. Among unrelated individuals, related research reported thymic repertoires that overlapped highly.

The V call is TRBV9, the J call TRBJ1-1; 10 nucleotides line up with TRBD1. The source of this sequence is a girl less than two years old with a congenital heart defect. Material for sequencing was thymocytes. CDR3 region: CASSVTDRGPLNTEAFF. CDR3 coding DNA: TGTGCCAGCAGCGTAACCGACAGGGGGCCCTTGAACACTGAAGCTTTCTTT.